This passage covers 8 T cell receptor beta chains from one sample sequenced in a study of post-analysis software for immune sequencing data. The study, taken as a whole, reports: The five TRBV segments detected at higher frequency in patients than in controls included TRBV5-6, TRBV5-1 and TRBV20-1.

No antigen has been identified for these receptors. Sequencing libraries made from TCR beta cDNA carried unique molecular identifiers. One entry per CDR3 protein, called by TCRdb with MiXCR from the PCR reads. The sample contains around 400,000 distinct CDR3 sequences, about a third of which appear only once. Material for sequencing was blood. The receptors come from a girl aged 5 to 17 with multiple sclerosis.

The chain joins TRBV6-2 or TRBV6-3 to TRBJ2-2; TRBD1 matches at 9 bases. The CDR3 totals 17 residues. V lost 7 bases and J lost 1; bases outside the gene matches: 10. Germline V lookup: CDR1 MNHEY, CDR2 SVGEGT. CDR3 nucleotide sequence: TGTGCCAGCATGTTACCAGGGACAGGGCTGAACACCGGGGAGCTGTTTTTT. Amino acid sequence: CASMLPGTGLNTGELFF.

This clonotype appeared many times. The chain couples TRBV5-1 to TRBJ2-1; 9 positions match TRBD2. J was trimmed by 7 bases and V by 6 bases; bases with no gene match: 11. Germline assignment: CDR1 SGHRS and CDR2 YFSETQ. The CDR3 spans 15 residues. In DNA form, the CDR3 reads TGCGCCAGCACCCCCCAAGCGGGGGGCCATAATGAGCAGTTCTTC. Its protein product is CASTPQAGGHNEQFF.

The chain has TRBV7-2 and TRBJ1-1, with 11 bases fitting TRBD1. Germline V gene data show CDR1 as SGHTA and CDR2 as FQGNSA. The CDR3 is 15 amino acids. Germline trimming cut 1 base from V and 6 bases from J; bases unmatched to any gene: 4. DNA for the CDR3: TGTGCCAGCAGCTTAGACGGGACAGGGGGGCCTGAAGCTTTCTTT. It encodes CASSLDGTGGPEAFF.

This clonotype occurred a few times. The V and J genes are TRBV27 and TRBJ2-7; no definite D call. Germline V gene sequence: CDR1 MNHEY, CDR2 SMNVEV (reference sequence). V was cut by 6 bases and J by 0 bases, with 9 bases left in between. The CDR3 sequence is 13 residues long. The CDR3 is CASSLKLSYEQYF. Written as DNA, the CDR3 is TGTGCCAGCAGCCTTAAGCTCTCCTACGAGCAGTACTTC.

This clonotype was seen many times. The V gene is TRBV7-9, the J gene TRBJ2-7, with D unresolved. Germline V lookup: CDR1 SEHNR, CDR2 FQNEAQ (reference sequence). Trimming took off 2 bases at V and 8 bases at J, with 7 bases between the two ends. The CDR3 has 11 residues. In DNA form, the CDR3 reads TGTGCCAGCAGCTTACTGTCCCAGCAGTACTTC. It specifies CASSLLSQQYF.

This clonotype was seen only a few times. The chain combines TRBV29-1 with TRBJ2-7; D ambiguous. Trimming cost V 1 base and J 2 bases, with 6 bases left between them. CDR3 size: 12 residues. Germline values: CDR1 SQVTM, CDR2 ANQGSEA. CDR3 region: CSVEGSTYEQYF. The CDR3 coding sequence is TGCAGCGTTGAAGGGTCCACCTACGAGCAGTACTTC.

The CDR3 here is CASSFSGGTGGVEAQYF. The CDR3 DNA reads TGCGCCAGCAGCTTCTCTGGAGGGACAGGCGGCGTGGAGGCCCAGTACTTC. This chain joins TRBV5-1 and TRBJ2-5; TRBD1 aligns across 8 bases. V trimming: 2 bases; J trimming: 9 bases; junction bases outside the gene matches: 18. CDR3 length: 17 residues. Germline V gene data show CDR1 as SGHRS and CDR2 as YFSETQ. The full variable domain, rest sourced from reference TRBV5-1 and TRBJ2-5, is KAGVTQTPRYLIKTRGQQVTLSCSPISGHRSVSWYQQTPGQGLQFLFEYFSETQRNKGNFPGRFSGRQFSNSRSEMNVSTLELGDSALYLCASSFSGGTGGVEAQYFGPGTRLLVL.

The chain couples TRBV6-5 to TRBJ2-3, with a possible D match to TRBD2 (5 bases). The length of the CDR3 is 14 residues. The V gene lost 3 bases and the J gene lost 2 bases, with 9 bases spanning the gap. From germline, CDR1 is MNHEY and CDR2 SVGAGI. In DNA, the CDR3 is TGTGCCAGCAGTTATTCTCGGGACACAGATACGCAGTATTTT. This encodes CASSYSRDTDTQYF.